The rows below give T cell receptor beta chains drawn from one sample of a study of control samples from healthy donors and cancer patients. The assay was immunoSEQ multiplex PCR, and TCRdb's table has in-frame clones only and misses some. The sample lists 90,000 to 110,000 clones, 75% to 95% seen once, with about 4.7% in the top ten. Input material: blood. Receptors were obtained from a human donor in good health. The donor label of this sample is uncertain. The conserved cysteine and the conserved F or W are not part of the CDR3 here. The order of the fields is CDR3 length, V gene, CDR3 protein.

12,TRBV7-8,ASSSFQGNQPQH
15,TRBV9,ASSDRRGASSGNTIY
14,TRBV6-1,ASSATPGHATGELF
11,TRBV9,ASSATLTGELF
12,TRBV6-5,ASSFGGGNYGYT
9,TRBV10-3,ATGGSYGYT
12,TRBV2,ASREGPIGDTQY
15,TRBV4-2,ASSQETGLDTRNTIY
13,TRBV5-6,ASSARDLNTGELF
14,TRBV24-1,ATMSRWAGVNAEAF
13,TRBV6-4,ATEGLAGSTDTQY
12,TRBV27,ASSLASGNYGYT
13,TRBV7-2,ASSRGPTGNYEQY
13,TRBV4-1,ASSQDGYSNQPQH
10,TRBV5-5,ASSLGGNTIY
11,TRBV12-5,ASGLGAGSGYT
9,TRBV12-3/TRBV12-4,ASSPGEKLF
12,TRBV7-2,ASSLDYTGNEAF
10,TRBV12-5,ASAGLTGELF
13,TRBV28,ASSTAGDFTYEQY
12,TRBV4-3,ASSQDRRAQPQH
16,TRBV24-1,ATSPTGWRQGETDTQY
16,TRBV6-6,ASSRLAGGTSSYNEQF
10,TRBV5-1,ASSFQGEGYT